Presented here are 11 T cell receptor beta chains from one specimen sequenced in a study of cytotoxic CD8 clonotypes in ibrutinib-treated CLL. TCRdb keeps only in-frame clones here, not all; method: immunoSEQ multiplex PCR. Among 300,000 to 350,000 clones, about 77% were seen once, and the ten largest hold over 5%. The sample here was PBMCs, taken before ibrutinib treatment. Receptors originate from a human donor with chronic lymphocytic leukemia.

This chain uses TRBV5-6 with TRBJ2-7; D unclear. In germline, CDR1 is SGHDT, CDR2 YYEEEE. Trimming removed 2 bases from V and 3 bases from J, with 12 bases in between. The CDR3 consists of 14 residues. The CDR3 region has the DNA TGTGCCAGCAGCTTAGGTCTTCGGGTCTACGAGCAGTACTTC. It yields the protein CASSLGLRVYEQYF.

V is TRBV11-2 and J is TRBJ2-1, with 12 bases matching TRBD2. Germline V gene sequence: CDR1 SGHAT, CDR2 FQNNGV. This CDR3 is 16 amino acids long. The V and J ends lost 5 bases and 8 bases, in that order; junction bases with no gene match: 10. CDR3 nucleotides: TGTGCCAGCAGCCCCCTGACTAGCGGGAGTAGGGATGAGCAGTTCTTC. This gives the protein CASSPLTSGSRDEQFF.

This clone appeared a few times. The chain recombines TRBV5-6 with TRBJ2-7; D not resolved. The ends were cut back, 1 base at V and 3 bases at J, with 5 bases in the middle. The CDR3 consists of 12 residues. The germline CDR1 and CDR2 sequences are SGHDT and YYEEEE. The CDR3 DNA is TGTGCCAGCAGCTTGACCAGCTACGAGCAGTACTTC. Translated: CASSLTSYEQYF.

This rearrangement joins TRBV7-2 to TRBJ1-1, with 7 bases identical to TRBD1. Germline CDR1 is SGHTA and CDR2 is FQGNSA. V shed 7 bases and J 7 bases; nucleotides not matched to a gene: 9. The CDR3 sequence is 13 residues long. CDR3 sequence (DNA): TGTGCCAGCACTTCCCTCCGGGACAGTGAAGCTTTCTTT. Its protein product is CASTSLRDSEAFF.

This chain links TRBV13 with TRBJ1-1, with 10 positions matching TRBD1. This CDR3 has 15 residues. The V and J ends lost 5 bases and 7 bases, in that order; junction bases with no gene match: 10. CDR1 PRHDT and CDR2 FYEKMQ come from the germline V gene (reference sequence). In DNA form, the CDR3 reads TGTGCCAGCAGCGAAGGGACAGGGGTGAGGGGTGAAGCTTTCTTT. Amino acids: CASSEGTGVRGEAFF.

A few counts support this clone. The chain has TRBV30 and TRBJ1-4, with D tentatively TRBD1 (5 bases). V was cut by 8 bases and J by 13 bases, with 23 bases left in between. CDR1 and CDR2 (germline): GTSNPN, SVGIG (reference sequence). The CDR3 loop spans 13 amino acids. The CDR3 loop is CAGATGYPARLFF. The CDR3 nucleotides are TGTGCCGGGGCCACGGGTTATCCGGCAAGACTGTTTTTT.

CDR3 sequence reads: CASSYEGTPRDTQYF. CDR3 sequence (DNA): TGTGCCAGCAGCTACGAAGGGACCCCGAGGGATACGCAGTATTTT. The chain uses TRBV11-2 and TRBJ2-3, with D perhaps being TRBD1 or TRBD2 (5 bases each). With 4 bases removed from V and 6 bases from J, the gap between germline ends came to 17 bases. The CDR3 runs 15 residues. Looked up from germline, CDR1 is SGHAT and CDR2 is FQNNGV.

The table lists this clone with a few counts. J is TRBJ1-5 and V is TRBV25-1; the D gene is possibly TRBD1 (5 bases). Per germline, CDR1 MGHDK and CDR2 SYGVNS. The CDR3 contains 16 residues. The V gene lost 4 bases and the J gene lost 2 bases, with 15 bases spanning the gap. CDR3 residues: CASSASSRGGNQPQHF. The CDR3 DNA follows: TGTGCCAGCAGTGCCTCCTCGAGAGGGGGCAATCAGCCCCAGCATTTT.

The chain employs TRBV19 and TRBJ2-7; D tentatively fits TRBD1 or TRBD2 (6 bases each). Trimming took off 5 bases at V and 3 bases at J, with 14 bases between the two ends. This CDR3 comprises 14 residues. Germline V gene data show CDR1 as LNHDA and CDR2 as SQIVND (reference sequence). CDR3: CASSVKGGYYEQYF. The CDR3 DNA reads TGTGCCAGTAGTGTAAAAGGGGGGTACTACGAGCAGTACTTC.

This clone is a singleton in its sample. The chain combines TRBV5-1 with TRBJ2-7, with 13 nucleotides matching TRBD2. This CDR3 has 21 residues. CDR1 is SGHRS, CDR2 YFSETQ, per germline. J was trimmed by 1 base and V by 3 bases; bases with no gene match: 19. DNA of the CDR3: TGCGCCAGCAGCTGGGGCCTACAGCCGACTAGCGGGAGGTCGGGATCCTACGAGCAGTACTTC. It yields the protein CASSWGLQPTSGRSGSYEQYF.

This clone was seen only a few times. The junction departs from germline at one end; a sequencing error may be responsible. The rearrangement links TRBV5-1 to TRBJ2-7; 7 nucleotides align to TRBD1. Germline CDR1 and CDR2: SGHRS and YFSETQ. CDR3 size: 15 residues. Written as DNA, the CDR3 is TGCGCCAGCAGCTTGAGGGGACAGCCCTCCCACGAGCAGTACTTC. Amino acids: CASSLRGQPSHEQYF.